This T cell receptor beta chain emerged from a study of blood T cell repertoires in COVID-19. About the research overall: T cells, B-cell-depleted T cells, or PBMCs supplied cDNA or gDNA.

In the original workflow: Reference gene primer amplification in the assay estimated nucleated cell counts. Clones were read by immunoSEQ multiplex PCR, and TCRdb kept only the in-frame ones, dropping some. Clonal size and the V and J genes are those of that table, whereas D and trimming came from the DNA. Of 100,000 to 150,000 clones in the sample, 85% were seen once. The specimen sequenced was peripheral blood. The clonotype originates from an elderly man with active or convalescent COVID-19.

Written as DNA, the CDR3 is TGTGCCAGCAGCCTCGGGACAGGGGAGAGCTATGGCTACACCTTC. Encoded protein: CASSLGTGESYGYTF. V usage is TRBV5-4 and J usage is TRBJ1-2, with 10 bases fitting TRBD1. The germline V gene encodes CDR1 SGHNT and CDR2 YYREEE (reference sequence). This CDR3 spans 15 amino acids. With V trimmed by 4 bases and J by 4 bases, 7 bases remained unmatched.